This TCR beta chain was observed in a study of shared clonotypes between healthy human individuals. Findings of the study overall: In contrast to clonotypes shared by all four donors, non-shared clonotypes had lower generation probabilities.

V lost 0 bases and J lost 5, with 4 bases in between. The CDR3 loop spans 12 amino acids. CDR1 MNHEY and CDR2 SVGAGI come from the germline V gene. Libraries were prepared by immunoSEQ multiplex PCR; TCRdb keeps only in-frame clonotypes and omits some of them. The data show about 690,000 clones, with around 90% seen just once and about 33% held by the top ten. In its sample, this clone was seen once. Its antigen is not identified. The chain recombines TRBV6-5 with TRBJ2-5; D unclear. Sequences were obtained from memory CD8+ T cells from PBMCs. As for subset: CD45RO+ cells pooled with CCR7-negative TemRA cells. The TCR originated in a man between 18 and 29 years old in good health. Some clones in this sample may be carry-over from other donors' samples. This chain's CDR3 is CASSYSVETQYF. In DNA, the CDR3 is TGTGCCAGCAGTTACTCTGTGGAGACCCAGTACTTC.